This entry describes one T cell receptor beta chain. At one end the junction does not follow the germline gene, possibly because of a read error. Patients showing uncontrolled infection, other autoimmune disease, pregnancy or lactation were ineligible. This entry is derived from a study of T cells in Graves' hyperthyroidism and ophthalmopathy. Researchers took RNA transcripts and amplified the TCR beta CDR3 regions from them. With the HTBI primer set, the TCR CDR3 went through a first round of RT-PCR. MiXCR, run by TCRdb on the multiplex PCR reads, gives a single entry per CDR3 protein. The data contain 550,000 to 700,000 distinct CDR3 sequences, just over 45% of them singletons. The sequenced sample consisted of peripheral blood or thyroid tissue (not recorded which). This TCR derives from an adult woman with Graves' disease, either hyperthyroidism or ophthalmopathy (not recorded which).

CDR3: CASSSEAYTQYF. The CDR3 DNA is TGTGCCAGCAGTTCCGAGGCCTATACGCAGTATTTT. The chain joins TRBV10-3 to TRBJ2-3, with no clear D. The CDR3 runs 12 residues. CDR1 is ENHRY and CDR2 is SYGVKD in the germline V gene.